These T cell receptor beta chains were read from a single sample in a study of esophageal squamous cell carcinoma under preoperative chemotherapy. TCRdb re-derived calls from the PCR reads in MiXCR, one entry per CDR3 protein. The sample yields approximately 20,000 distinct CDR3 sequences, around 45% seen once. This material was obtained from a patient given preoperative chemotherapy. The source of these receptors is a human donor with esophageal squamous cell carcinoma. The donor label of this sample is uncertain. CDR3s include the opening cysteine and the closing phenylalanine or tryptophan. Where a row states a size, it is once, few, many or the class of an expanded clone; other rows omit it.

size	V	J	CDR3
.	TRBV7-6	TRBJ2-5	CASSLGWGGQETQYF
.	TRBV6-5	TRBJ1-6	CASSYVRGIDSPLHF
.	TRBV7-2	TRBJ2-3	CASRARQLWAKDTQYF
few	TRBV27	TRBJ2-5	CASSQDRQETQYF
.	TRBV7-2	TRBJ2-3	CASSARRGGDTETQYF
once	TRBV11-2	TRBJ2-3	CASSLLAGNTDTQYF
.	TRBV10-1	TRBJ2-1	CASSDPDVEQFF
.	TRBV4-1	.	CASSQPDSPHYEQYF
.	TRBV20-1	TRBJ2-3	CSARERPWSMTQYF
.	TRBV7-2	TRBJ2-1	CASSPRTGKSYNEQFF
few	TRBV12-3/TRBV12-4	.	CASSLDGAYNEQFF
.	TRBV6-5	.	CASSSRQLYEQYF
.	TRBV6-5	TRBJ2-5	CASSFDRGYETQYF
many	TRBV6-1	TRBJ2-1	CASSAIPGQGLDEQFF
few	TRBV10-1	TRBJ2-1	CASSEGHSYEQFF
.	TRBV6-1	TRBJ2-1	CASSEVRTYNTQFF
.	TRBV7-6	TRBJ2-5	CASSPGPRGAWSPQYF